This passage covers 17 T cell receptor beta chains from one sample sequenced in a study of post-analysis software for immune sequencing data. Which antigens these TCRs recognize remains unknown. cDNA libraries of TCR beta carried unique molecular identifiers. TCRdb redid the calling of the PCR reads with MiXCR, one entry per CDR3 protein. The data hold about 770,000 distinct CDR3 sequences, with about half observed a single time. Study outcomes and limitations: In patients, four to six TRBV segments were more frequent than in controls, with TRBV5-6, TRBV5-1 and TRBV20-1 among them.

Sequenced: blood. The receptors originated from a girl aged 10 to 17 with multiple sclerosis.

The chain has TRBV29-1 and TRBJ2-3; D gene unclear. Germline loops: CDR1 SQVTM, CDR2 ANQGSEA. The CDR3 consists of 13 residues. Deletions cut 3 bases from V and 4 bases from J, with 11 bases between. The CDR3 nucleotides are TGCAGCGTTGAGGCGCGCCCGCCAGATACGCAGTATTTT. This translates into CSVEARPPDTQYF.

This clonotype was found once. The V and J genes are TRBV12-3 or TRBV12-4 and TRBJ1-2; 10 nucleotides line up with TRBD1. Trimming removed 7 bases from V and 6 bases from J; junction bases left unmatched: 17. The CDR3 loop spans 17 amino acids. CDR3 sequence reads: CASKRGLGQGDRDGYTF. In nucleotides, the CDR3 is TGTGCCAGCAAGAGGGGCTTAGGACAGGGGGATAGGGATGGCTACACCTTC.

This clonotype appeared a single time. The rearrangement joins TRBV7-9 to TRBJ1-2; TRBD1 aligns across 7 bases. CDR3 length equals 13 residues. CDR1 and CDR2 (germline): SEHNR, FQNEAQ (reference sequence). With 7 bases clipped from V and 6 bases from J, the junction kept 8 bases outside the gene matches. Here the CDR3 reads CASTTGQRDGYTF. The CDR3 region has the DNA TGTGCCAGCACCACGGGACAGAGAGATGGCTACACCTTC.

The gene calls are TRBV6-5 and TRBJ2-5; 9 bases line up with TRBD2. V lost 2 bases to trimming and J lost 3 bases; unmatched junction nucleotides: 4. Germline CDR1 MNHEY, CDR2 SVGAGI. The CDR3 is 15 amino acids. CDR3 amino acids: CASSYETSGEETQYF. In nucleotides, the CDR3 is TGTGCCAGCAGTTACGAGACTAGCGGAGAAGAGACCCAGTACTTC.

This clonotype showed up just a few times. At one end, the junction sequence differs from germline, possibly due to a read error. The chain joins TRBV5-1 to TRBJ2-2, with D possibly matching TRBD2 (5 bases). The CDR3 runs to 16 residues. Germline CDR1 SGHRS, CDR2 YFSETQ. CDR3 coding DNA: TGCGCCAGCAGCTTGGCCGGCGCAGCACCTACCGGGGAGCGGTTTTTT. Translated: CASSLAGAAPTGERFF. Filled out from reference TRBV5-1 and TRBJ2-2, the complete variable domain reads KAGVTQTPRYLIKTRGQQVTLSCSPISGHRSVSWYQQTPGQGLQFLFEYFSETQRNKGNFPGRFSGRQFSNSRSEMNVSTLELGDSALYLCASSLAGAAPTGERFFGEGSRLTVL.

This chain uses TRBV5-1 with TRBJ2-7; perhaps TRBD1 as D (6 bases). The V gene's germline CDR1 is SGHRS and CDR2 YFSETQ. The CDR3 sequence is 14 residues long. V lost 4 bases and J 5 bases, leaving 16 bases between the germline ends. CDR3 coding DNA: TGCGCCAGCAGCCATGACAGGTTTACCCACGAGCAGTACTTC. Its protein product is CASSHDRFTHEQYF.

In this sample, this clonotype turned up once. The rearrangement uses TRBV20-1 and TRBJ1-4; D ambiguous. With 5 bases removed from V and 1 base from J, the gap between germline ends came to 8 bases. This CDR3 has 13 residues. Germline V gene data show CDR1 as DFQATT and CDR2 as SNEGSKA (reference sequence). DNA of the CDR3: TGCAGTGCTCGCGGGTTAACTAATGAAAAACTGTTTTTT. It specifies CSARGLTNEKLFF.

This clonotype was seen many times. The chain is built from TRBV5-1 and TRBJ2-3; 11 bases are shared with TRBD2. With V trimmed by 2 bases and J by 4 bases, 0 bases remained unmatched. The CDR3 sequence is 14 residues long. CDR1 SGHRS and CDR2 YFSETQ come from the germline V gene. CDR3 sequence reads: CASSLLAGADTQYF. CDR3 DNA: TGCGCCAGCAGCTTACTAGCGGGAGCAGATACGCAGTATTTT.

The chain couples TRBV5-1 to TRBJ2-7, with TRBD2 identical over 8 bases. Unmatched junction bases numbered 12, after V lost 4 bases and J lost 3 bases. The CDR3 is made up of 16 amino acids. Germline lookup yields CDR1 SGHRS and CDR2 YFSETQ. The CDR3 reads CASSPGGATRNYEQYF. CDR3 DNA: TGCGCCAGCAGCCCCGGGGGGGCTACAAGAAACTACGAGCAGTACTTC.

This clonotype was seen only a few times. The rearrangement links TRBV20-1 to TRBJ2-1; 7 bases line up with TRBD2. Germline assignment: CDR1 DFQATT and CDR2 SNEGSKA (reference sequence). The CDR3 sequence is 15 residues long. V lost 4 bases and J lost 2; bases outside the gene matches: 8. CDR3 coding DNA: TGCAGTGCTAACCTAGCGGAGCCTCCCTACAATGAGCAGTTCTTC. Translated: CSANLAEPPYNEQFF.

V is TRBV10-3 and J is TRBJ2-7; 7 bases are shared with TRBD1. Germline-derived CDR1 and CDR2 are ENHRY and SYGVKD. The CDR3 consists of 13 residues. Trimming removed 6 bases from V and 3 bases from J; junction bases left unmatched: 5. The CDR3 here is CAISSGTVYEQYF. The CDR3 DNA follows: TGTGCCATCAGCTCCGGGACAGTCTACGAGCAGTACTTC.

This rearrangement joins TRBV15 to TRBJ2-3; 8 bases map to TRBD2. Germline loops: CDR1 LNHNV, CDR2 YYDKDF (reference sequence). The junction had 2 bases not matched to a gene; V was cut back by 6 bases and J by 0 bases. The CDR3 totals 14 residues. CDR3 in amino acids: CATRLAGSTDTQYF. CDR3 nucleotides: TGTGCCACCAGGCTAGCGGGTAGCACAGATACGCAGTATTTT.

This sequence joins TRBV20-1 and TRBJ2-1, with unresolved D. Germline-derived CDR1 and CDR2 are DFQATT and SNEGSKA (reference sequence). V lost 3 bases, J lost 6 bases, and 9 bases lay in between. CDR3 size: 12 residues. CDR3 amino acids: CSASRVSNEQFF. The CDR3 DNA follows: TGCAGTGCTAGTCGGGTCTCCAATGAGCAGTTCTTC.

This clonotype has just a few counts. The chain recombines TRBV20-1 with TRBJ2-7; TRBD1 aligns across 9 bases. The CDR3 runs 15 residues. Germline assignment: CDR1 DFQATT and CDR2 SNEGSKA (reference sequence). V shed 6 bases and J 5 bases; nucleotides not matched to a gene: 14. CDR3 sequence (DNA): TGCAGTGCCAACTATCCGGGACAGGGACGTAACGAGCAGTACTTC. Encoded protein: CSANYPGQGRNEQYF.

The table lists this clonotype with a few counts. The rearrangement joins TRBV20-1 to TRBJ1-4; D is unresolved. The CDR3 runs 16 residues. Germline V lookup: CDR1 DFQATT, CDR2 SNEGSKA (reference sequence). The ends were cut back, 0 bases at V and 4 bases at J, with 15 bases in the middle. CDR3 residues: CSARDPRDTLNEKLFF. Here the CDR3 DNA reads TGCAGTGCTAGAGATCCCAGAGACACCCTTAATGAAAAACTGTTTTTT.

CDR3 in DNA: TGTGCCAGCAGCACACCCATGGGGACTGAACAGTTCTTC. It specifies CASSTPMGTEQFF. The rearrangement links TRBV7-2 to TRBJ2-1; TRBD2 might be the D (6 bases). The CDR3 has 13 residues. Germline CDR1 and CDR2: SGHTA and FQGNSA. V was shortened by 5 bases and J by 13 bases, with 18 bases between the two germline ends.

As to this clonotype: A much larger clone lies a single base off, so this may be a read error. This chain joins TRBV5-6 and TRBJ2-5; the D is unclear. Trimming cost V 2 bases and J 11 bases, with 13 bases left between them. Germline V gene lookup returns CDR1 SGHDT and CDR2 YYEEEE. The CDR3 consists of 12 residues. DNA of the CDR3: TGTGCCAGCAGCTTCGACGACAATGAGCAGTACTTC. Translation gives CASSFDDNEQYF.